This passage covers 27 T cell receptor beta chains from one sample sequenced in a study of blood T cell repertoires in COVID-19. The protocol was immunoSEQ multiplex PCR, while the TCRdb copy is restricted to in-frame clones and leaves out a portion. The table records under 250,000 clones, approximately 88% of them present only once. The sample consisted of peripheral blood. The receptors were sampled from a woman aged 25 to 39 with COVID-19, enrolled during active disease.

V and J are TRBV10-3 and TRBJ2-2; D gene ambiguous. Germline V CDR1 and CDR2: ENHRY, SYGVKD. The CDR3 runs 11 residues. Trimming took off 3 bases at V and 7 bases at J, with 3 bases between the two ends. The CDR3 DNA follows: TGTGCCATCAGTGAACTCGGGGAGCTGTTTTTT. Protein product: CAISELGELFF.

The chain is built from TRBV12-2 and TRBJ2-5; the DNA was not used to check the table's D call, TRBD2. TRBV12-2 is annotated as a pseudogene. The CDR3 has 14 residues. The CDR3 sequence: CASPRAGGQETQYF. In DNA, the CDR3 is TGTGCAAGTCCTAGGGCGGGAGGGCAAGAGACCCAGTACTTC.

V usage is TRBV4-1 and J usage is TRBJ2-7; 7 positions agree with TRBD1. Germline V gene lookup returns CDR1 MGHRA and CDR2 YSYEKL. V was clipped by 1 base and J by 2 bases; unmatched bases: 8. There are 16 residues in the CDR3. The CDR3 DNA sequence: TGCGCCAGCAGCCAAGCGGCTGGGCAGGGGGCCTACGAGCAGTACTTC. Amino acids: CASSQAAGQGAYEQYF.

The chain joins TRBV5-8 to TRBJ2-6, with no clear D. This CDR3 is 13 amino acids long. Germline loops: CDR1 SGHTS, CDR2 YDEGEE. V lost 0 bases, J lost 10 bases, and 8 bases lay in between. For the CDR3, the DNA is TGTGCCAGCAGCTTGGTTGGCGGAAACGTCCTGACTTTC. The encoded protein is CASSLVGGNVLTF.

This chain links TRBV4-2 with TRBJ1-4; TRBD1 is a possible D gene (6 bases). The germline CDR1 and CDR2 sequences are LGHNA and YNFKEQ. This CDR3 is 16 amino acids long. V was shortened by 0 bases and J by 7 bases, with 15 bases between the two germline ends. The CDR3 DNA reads as TGTGCCAGCAGCCAAGAGGTTCAAGGGGGGGGTGAAAAACTGTTTTTT. Amino acid sequence: CASSQEVQGGGEKLFF.

In this sample, this clone turned up once. V and J are TRBV5-4 and TRBJ2-1, with 15 positions matching TRBD2. Trimming took 0 bases from V and 2 from J; bases not matched to a gene: 3. CDR1 is SGHNT and CDR2 is YYREEE in the germline V gene (reference sequence). The CDR3 has 18 residues. In DNA form, the CDR3 reads TGTGCCAGCAGCTTGGAGGGACTAGCGGGGGGAGCCTACAATGAGCAGTTCTTC. It codes for CASSLEGLAGGAYNEQFF.

The CDR3 here is CATSSLGGEVSYNEQFF. The CDR3 DNA reads TGTGCCACCAGTTCCCTGGGAGGAGAAGTATCCTACAATGAGCAGTTCTTC. V usage is TRBV24-1 and J usage is TRBJ2-1; D is perhaps TRBD2 (6 bases). The CDR3 runs to 17 residues. Germline CDR1 is KGHDR and CDR2 is SFDVKD. V was trimmed by 6 bases and J by 1 base, leaving 18 bases between them.

This clone came up many times. The chain carries TRBV11-2 and TRBJ2-5; tentatively, D is TRBD1 (5 bases). V was pared by 3 bases and J by 2 bases, with 13 bases between. The CDR3 contains 15 residues. CDR1 SGHAT and CDR2 FQNNGV come from the germline V gene. The CDR3 coding sequence is TGTGCCAGCAGCTTTTGGGGTGGGGCGCAAGAGACCCAGTACTTC. This gives the protein CASSFWGGAQETQYF.

This clone has only a few counts. The rearrangement uses TRBV19 and TRBJ2-2; TRBD1 matches at 12 bases. The germline V gene has CDR1 LNHDA and CDR2 SQIVND (reference sequence). With V trimmed by 5 bases and J by 7 bases, 8 bases remained unmatched. The CDR3 loop spans 16 amino acids. This CDR3 reads CASSARDRGRIGELFF. CDR3 coding DNA: TGTGCCAGTAGTGCCAGGGACAGGGGGCGCATCGGGGAGCTGTTTTTT.

The genes are TRBV11-2 and TRBJ1-6; possibly TRBD1 for D (5 bases). The CDR3 is 14 amino acids. Germline V gene sequence: CDR1 SGHAT, CDR2 FQNNGV. V was clipped by 4 bases and J by 10 bases, with 14 bases between them. The CDR3 DNA reads TGTGCCAGCAGCTCAAGCCGGGGGGGATCACCCCTCCACTTT. This encodes CASSSSRGGSPLHF.

The V and J genes are TRBV7-9 and TRBJ1-4, with TRBD1 matching over 12 bases. The CDR3 covers 15 residues. V gave up 3 bases and J gave up 5 bases; unmatched junction bases: 1. From germline, CDR1 is SEHNR and CDR2 FQNEAQ (reference sequence). This chain's CDR3 is CASSLGQGANEKLFF. The CDR3 nucleotides are TGTGCCAGCAGCTTGGGACAGGGGGCAAATGAAAAACTGTTTTTT. Based on the CDR3 plus reference TRBV7-9 and TRBJ1-4, the full variable domain is DTGVSQNPRHKITKRGQNVTFRCDPISEHNRLYWYRQTLGQGPEFLTYFQNEAQLEKSRLLSDRFSAERPKGSFSTLEIQRTEQGDSAMYLCASSLGQGANEKLFFGSGTQLSVL.

V usage is TRBV5-4 and J usage is TRBJ2-2; TRBD1 aligns across 9 bases. The length of the CDR3 is 15 residues. The V segment lost 4 bases and the J segment 4 bases; nucleotides outside the gene matches: 5. CDR1 is SGHNT, CDR2 YYREEE, per germline (reference sequence). The CDR3 sequence is CASSMDRGATGELFF. CDR3 bases: TGTGCCAGCAGCATGGACAGGGGCGCCACCGGGGAGCTGTTTTTT.

The chain recombines TRBV18 with TRBJ2-3; D unresolved. V lost 3 bases and J 3 bases, leaving 13 bases between the germline ends. This CDR3 has 15 residues. Germline assignment: CDR1 KGHSH and CDR2 LQKENI. The CDR3 loop reads CASSPGSIQTDTQYF. For the CDR3, the DNA is TGTGCCAGCTCACCCGGTAGTATTCAAACAGATACGCAGTATTTT.

The sample holds one count of this clone. Written as DNA, the CDR3 is TGCGCCAGCAGCCAAGAGGGACAGGGTGACTATGGCTACACCTTC. Translation: CASSQEGQGDYGYTF. V and J are TRBV4-3 and TRBJ1-2; 9 bases fit TRBD1. Germline CDR1 reads LGHNA; CDR2 reads YSLEER. This CDR3 is 15 amino acids long. The junction had 2 bases not matched to a gene; V was cut back by 0 bases and J by 3 bases.

J is TRBJ2-2 and V is TRBV7-2; 9 nucleotides align to TRBD1. The CDR3 is made up of 14 amino acids. CDR1 is SGHTA and CDR2 is FQGNSA in the germline V gene. J lost 4 bases, V lost 4 bases, and 1 base had no gene match. This CDR3 reads CASSSTGGTGELFF. The DNA of the CDR3 is TGTGCCAGCAGCTCGACAGGGGGCACCGGGGAGCTGTTTTTT.

The chain employs TRBV6-2 or TRBV6-3 and TRBJ1-5, with 7 bases aligning to TRBD1. The CDR3 is 14 residues long. The V gene's germline CDR1 is MNHEY and CDR2 SVGEGT. Trimming at V came to 6 bases and at J to 4 bases, leaving 6 bases not matched to a gene. The CDR3 sequence: CASSQGVGNQPQHF. The CDR3 region has the DNA TGTGCCAGCAGCCAGGGGGTTGGGAATCAGCCCCAGCATTTT.

The gene calls are TRBV11-2 and TRBJ2-7; D is possibly TRBD1 (7 bases). Germline values: CDR1 SGHAT, CDR2 FQNNGV. The CDR3 sequence is 15 residues long. V lost 5 bases and J lost 3, with 17 bases in between. The CDR3 DNA is TGTGCCAGCAGCCAAAACGCGGGACAGCACTACGAGCAGTACGTC. This sequence encodes CASSQNAGQHYEQYV.

The chain links TRBV9 to TRBJ2-3; tentatively, D is TRBD1 (6 bases). V was cut by 3 bases and J by 5 bases, with 13 bases left in between. Germline CDR1 reads SGDLS; CDR2 reads YYNGEE. CDR3 length: 14 amino acids. CDR3 region: CASSAQGAEDTQYF. CDR3 nucleotides: TGTGCCAGCAGCGCACAGGGCGCTGAAGATACGCAGTATTTT.

The chain has TRBV7-9 and TRBJ2-5; a weak D match, TRBD2 (6 bases). Germline V gene sequence: CDR1 SEHNR, CDR2 FQNEAQ (reference sequence). The CDR3 contains 16 residues. Trimming left V 8 bases short and J 2 bases short, with 21 bases between. CDR3 region: CASERVRPGLQETQYF. CDR3 coding DNA: TGTGCCAGCGAGCGGGTCCGCCCCGGGTTACAAGAGACCCAGTACTTC.

The CDR3 sequence is CASSTTSAGGAKNIQYF. DNA for the CDR3: TGTGCCAGCAGTACTACTTCAGCGGGGGGGGCCAAAAACATTCAGTACTTC. The chain carries TRBV28 and TRBJ2-4, with 10 bases that match TRBD2. V was pared by 5 bases and J by 1 base, with 8 bases of the junction left unmatched. This CDR3 spans 17 amino acids. Germline CDR1 reads MDHEN; CDR2 reads SYDVKM.

The chain uses TRBV7-9 and TRBJ2-7; TRBD1 aligns across 7 bases. Germline V gene lookup returns CDR1 SEHNR and CDR2 FQNEAQ (reference sequence). CDR3 size: 15 residues. Unmatched junction bases numbered 11, after V lost 7 bases and J lost 2 bases. CDR3 DNA: TGTGCCAGCAACGACAGTCCGGGACAGACCTACGAGCAGTACTTC. Protein sequence: CASNDSPGQTYEQYF.

J is TRBJ2-3 and V is TRBV7-2; no firm D call. This CDR3 has 15 amino acids. Between the trimmed V and J ends, which lost 1 base and 0 bases, there was a span of 8 bases. Germline assignment: CDR1 SGHTA and CDR2 FQGNSA. The CDR3: CASSLGTLSTDTQYF. CDR3 DNA: TGTGCCAGCAGCTTAGGCACCCTAAGCACAGATACGCAGTATTTT. The entire variable domain, with the rest obtained from reference TRBV7-2 and TRBJ2-3, is as follows: GAGVSQSPSNKVTEKGKDVELRCDPISGHTALYWYRQSLGQGLEFLIYFQGNSAPDKSGLPSDRFSAERTGGSVSTLTIQRTQQEDSAVYLCASSLGTLSTDTQYFGPGTRLTVL.

The gene calls are TRBV4-2 and TRBJ2-5; 16 nucleotides agree with TRBD2. The V segment lost 0 bases and the J segment 5 bases; nucleotides outside the gene matches: 9. This CDR3 region has 19 residues. In germline, CDR1 is LGHNA, CDR2 YNFKEQ. The CDR3 sequence is CASSQDPGTSGGESETQYF. The CDR3 DNA reads TGTGCCAGCAGCCAAGACCCCGGGACTAGCGGGGGGGAGTCTGAGACCCAGTACTTC.

V is TRBV6-5 and J is TRBJ1-2, with D possibly being TRBD1 (6 bases). The V gene lost 4 bases and the J gene lost 6 bases, with 15 bases spanning the gap. CDR3 length: 14 amino acids. Per germline, CDR1 MNHEY and CDR2 SVGAGI. DNA for the CDR3: TGTGCCAGCAGTTGGGGGACACTCACGGATGGCTACACCTTC. This codes for CASSWGTLTDGYTF.

The rearrangement links TRBV4-3 to TRBJ1-6; no clear D. Germline V lookup: CDR1 LGHNA, CDR2 YSLEER. Trimming took 4 bases from V and 7 from J, leaving 14 bases between them. CDR3 size: 15 residues. Here the CDR3 DNA reads TGCGCCAGCAGCCCAGTCACCAGAGGCAATTCACCCCTCCACTTT. Its protein product is CASSPVTRGNSPLHF.

The rearrangement joins TRBV4-1 to TRBJ1-4; no reliable D call. V lost 0 bases, J lost 14 bases, and 13 bases lay in between. This CDR3 is built from 13 residues. CDR1 and CDR2 (germline): MGHRA, YSYEKL. As DNA, the CDR3 is TGCGCCAGCAGCCAAGATCGGCTGCCGAGGCTGTTTTTT. Protein: CASSQDRLPRLFF.

This sequence joins TRBV12-1 and TRBJ2-7; the table's D call of TRBD1 was not tested on the DNA. TRBV12-1 corresponds to a pseudogene. This CDR3 region has 14 residues. The CDR3 loop is CASSPARRVYEQYV. The CDR3 bases are TGTGCCAGCAGCCCCGCCCGCAGGGTATACGAGCAGTACGTC.